The 29 T cell receptor beta chains below all came from one sample that was sequenced in a study of T cell responses to AZD1222 COVID-19 vaccine. Produced via immunoSEQ multiplex PCR; TCRdb's table is partial and in-frame only. The sample shows 80,000 or so clones, approximately 90% of them seen only once. Sequences were derived from peripheral blood, sampled on day 0 of MenACWY control vaccination. All receptors come from an adult in good health.

The rearrangement joins TRBV7-9 to TRBJ1-2; D is unresolved. This CDR3 is 13 amino acids long. Trimming took 3 bases from V and 3 from J, leaving 8 bases between them. Germline V gene data show CDR1 as SEHNR and CDR2 as FQNEAQ (reference sequence). Here the CDR3 DNA reads TGTGCCAGCAGCTTTATCGGAGACTATGGCTACACCTTC. Protein sequence: CASSFIGDYGYTF.

This chain joins TRBV6-5 and TRBJ2-7; possibly TRBD2 for D (5 bases). This CDR3 is built from 12 residues. Germline V gene sequence: CDR1 MNHEY, CDR2 SVGAGI. Trimming shortened V by 6 bases and J by 3 bases, and 9 bases separated the two germline ends. CDR3 sequence: CASSRGVYEQYF. The CDR3 nucleotides are TGTGCCAGCAGCCGGGGAGTCTACGAGCAGTACTTC.

This clone was counted between two and nine times. V usage is TRBV7-8 and J usage is TRBJ2-5, with 7 bases aligning to TRBD2. V lost 7 bases to trimming and J lost 5 bases; unmatched junction nucleotides: 10. The CDR3 is 14 residues long. Germline V lookup: CDR1 SGHVS, CDR2 FQNEAQ. The CDR3 protein is CASTTLAGAETQYF. In DNA form, the CDR3 reads TGTGCCAGCACCACCCTGGCGGGAGCCGAGACCCAGTACTTC.

V usage is TRBV7-9 and J usage is TRBJ1-2; D ambiguous. The CDR3 has 16 residues. Trimming left V 5 bases short and J 6 bases short, with 22 bases between. In germline, CDR1 is SEHNR, CDR2 FQNEAQ (reference sequence). CDR3 loop: CASSETGSGGRNGYTF. CDR3 nucleotide sequence: TGTGCCAGCAGCGAGACCGGGTCAGGAGGGAGGAATGGCTACACCTTC.

The chain combines TRBV9 with TRBJ2-3, with 7 positions matching TRBD2. The CDR3 is made up of 16 amino acids. Germline CDR1 is SGDLS and CDR2 is YYNGEE. Trimming removed 3 bases from V and 6 bases from J; junction bases left unmatched: 13. Here the CDR3 DNA reads TGTGCCAGCAGCGAGGCGGGCGCGGGAGATGAGGATACGCAGTATTTT. This encodes CASSEAGAGDEDTQYF. Variable domain in full (rest from reference TRBV9 and TRBJ2-3): DSGVTQTPKHLITATGQRVTLRCSPRSGDLSVYWYQQSLDQGLQFLIQYYNGEERAKGNILERFSAQQFPDLHSELNLSSLELGDSALYFCASSEAGAGDEDTQYFGPGTRLTVL.

The chain has TRBV7-2 and TRBJ2-4; tentatively, D is TRBD1 or TRBD2 (5 bases each). CDR1 is SGHTA and CDR2 is FQGNSA in the germline V gene. The V gene lost 5 bases and the J gene lost 5 bases, with 13 bases spanning the gap. This CDR3 contains 14 residues. The CDR3: CASSPTGAQNIQYF. The CDR3 bases are TGTGCCAGCAGCCCCACCGGGGCGCAAAACATTCAGTACTTC.

CDR3: CASSQDWGTGELFF. In DNA form, the CDR3 reads TGTGCCAGCAGCCAAGATTGGGGAACCGGGGAGCTGTTTTTT. This rearrangement joins TRBV3-1 (or the pseudogene TRBV3-2) to TRBJ2-2, with no clear D. This CDR3 comprises 14 residues. Trimming removed 0 bases from V and 5 bases from J, with 7 bases in between. In germline, CDR1 is LGHDT, CDR2 YNNKEL (reference sequence).

The chain employs TRBV13 and TRBJ1-5; D is perhaps TRBD1 (5 bases). The CDR3 is 14 residues long. Germline CDR1 PRHDT, CDR2 FYEKMQ (reference sequence). V was trimmed by 4 bases and J by 7 bases, leaving 14 bases between them. CDR3 sequence: CASSSGPQEQPQHF. The CDR3 nucleotides read TGTGCCAGCAGCTCGGGACCTCAGGAGCAGCCCCAGCATTTT. Drawing the rest from reference TRBV13 and TRBJ1-5, the complete variable domain is AAGVIQSPRHLIKEKRETATLKCYPIPRHDTVYWYQQGPGQDPQFLISFYEKMQSDKGSIPDRFSAQQFSDYHSELNMSSLELGDSALYFCASSSGPQEQPQHFGDGTRLSIL.

The chain combines TRBV6-6 with TRBJ2-7; D gene uncertain. V dropped 4 bases and J dropped 2 bases, with 6 bases sitting between them. CDR3 length equals 12 residues. Per the germline V gene, CDR1 is MNHNY and CDR2 is SVGAGI (reference sequence). The CDR3 DNA reads TGTGCCAGCAGTTCCTCCCCCTACGAGCAGTACTTC. Translation gives CASSSSPYEQYF.

This clone has only one observation. The CDR3 reads CASREDTSVSSYEQYF. The DNA for the CDR3 is TGTGCCAGCAGGGAGGATACTAGCGTGAGCTCCTACGAGCAGTACTTC. This rearrangement joins TRBV7-8 to TRBJ2-7; TRBD2 matches at 7 bases. Germline CDR1 and CDR2: SGHVS and FQNEAQ. V gave up 6 bases and J gave up 0 bases; unmatched junction bases: 11. The CDR3 consists of 16 residues. Together with reference TRBV7-8 and TRBJ2-7, the CDR3 gives the full variable domain: GAGVSQSPRYKVAKRGQDVALRCDPISGHVSLFWYQQALGQGPEFLTYFQNEAQLDKSGLPSDRFFAERPEGSVSTLKIQRTQQEDSAVYLCASREDTSVSSYEQYFGPGTRLTVT.

In its sample, this clone was seen a few times. The chain uses TRBV7-2 and TRBJ1-4; D gene uncertain. Germline V gene data show CDR1 as SGHTA and CDR2 as FQGNSA. The CDR3 consists of 14 residues. Trimming took off 2 bases at V and 4 bases at J, with 8 bases between the two ends. The CDR3 DNA reads as TGTGCCAGCAGCTTACTCCCACTTAATGAAAAACTGTTTTTT. This encodes CASSLLPLNEKLFF.

The chain joins TRBV9 to TRBJ1-4; no clear D. CDR3 size: 14 residues. V was pared by 4 bases and J by 0 bases, with 7 bases between. CDR1 is SGDLS, CDR2 YYNGEE, per germline. CDR3 amino acids: CASSPRATNEKLFF. The CDR3 nucleotides read TGTGCCAGCAGCCCGCGGGCAACTAATGAAAAACTGTTTTTT. The full variable domain, with the rest looked up from reference TRBV9 and TRBJ1-4, is DSGVTQTPKHLITATGQRVTLRCSPRSGDLSVYWYQQSLDQGLQFLIQYYNGEERAKGNILERFSAQQFPDLHSELNLSSLELGDSALYFCASSPRATNEKLFFGSGTQLSVL.

On this clone itself: An end of the junction does not agree with germline; a read error may underlie this. J is TRBJ1-1 and V is TRBV30; D might be TRBD1 (6 bases). The CDR3 has 13 amino acids. From germline, CDR1 is GTSNPN and CDR2 SVGIG (reference sequence). CDR3 sequence: CAWRGTLNTEAFF. The CDR3 coding sequence is TGTGCGTGGAGGGGGACATTGAACACTGAAGCTTTCTTT. The full variable domain, rest sourced from reference TRBV30 and TRBJ1-1, is SQTIHQWPATLVQPVGSPLSLECTVEGTSNPNLYWYRQAAGRGLQLLFYSVGIGQISSEVPQNLSASRPQDRQFILSSKKLLLSDSGFYLCAWRGTLNTEAFFGQGTRLTVV.

The chain employs TRBV5-6 and TRBJ2-1; D gene ambiguous. Germline-derived CDR1 and CDR2 are SGHDT and YYEEEE. The V end was cut by 4 bases, the J end by 4 bases, with 9 bases between. The CDR3 loop spans 13 amino acids. The CDR3 DNA reads TGTGCCAGCAGCCCCGGCGGTTACAATGAGCAGTTCTTC. Translating gives CASSPGGYNEQFF.

This chain joins TRBV5-5 and TRBJ2-7; 8 positions match TRBD1. Looked up from germline, CDR1 is SGHKS and CDR2 is YYEKEE (reference sequence). The CDR3 extends over 14 amino acids. Unmatched junction bases numbered 9, after V lost 5 bases and J lost 5 bases. DNA for the CDR3: TGTGCCAGCAGAGGACAGGGCCCTTCCCACGAGCAGTACTTC. Residues: CASRGQGPSHEQYF.

V and J are TRBV18 and TRBJ1-4; D possibly corresponds to TRBD1 (5 bases). The germline gives CDR1 KGHSH, CDR2 LQKENI. The CDR3 contains 14 residues. V dropped 4 bases and J dropped 6 bases, with 12 bases sitting between them. CDR3 region: CASSRDPGYEKLFF. The DNA of the CDR3 is TGTGCCAGCTCACGGGACCCCGGATATGAAAAACTGTTTTTT.

The chain carries TRBV28 and TRBJ2-5; 8 bases align to TRBD2. The CDR3 spans 14 residues. The J segment lost 4 bases and the V segment lost 7 bases, leaving 8 bases of the junction unmatched. CDR1 and CDR2 (germline): MDHEN, SYDVKM. The CDR3 is CASTPGGGRETQYF. In DNA form, the CDR3 reads TGTGCCAGCACCCCGGGGGGGGGCCGAGAGACCCAGTACTTC.

This chain uses TRBV5-1 with TRBJ1-3; 9 bases are a match to TRBD1. The length of the CDR3 is 16 residues. V lost 0 bases and J lost 7; bases outside the gene matches: 8. The germline V gene encodes CDR1 SGHRS and CDR2 YFSETQ. The CDR3 DNA is TGCGCCAGCAGCTTGGACGGACGCGACAGGGGGAACACCATATATTTT. It encodes CASSLDGRDRGNTIYF.

The chain links TRBV27 to TRBJ1-2, with TRBD1 as a possible D gene (5 bases). CDR3 size: 13 residues. The germline V and J ends were trimmed by 6 bases and 3 bases, with 11 bases remaining between them. The germline V gene encodes CDR1 MNHEY and CDR2 SMNVEV (reference sequence). The CDR3 is CASSPQGDYGYTF. The DNA of the CDR3 is TGTGCCAGCAGCCCCCAGGGAGACTATGGCTACACCTTC.

This clone was counted a single time. The V gene is TRBV2, the J gene TRBJ2-5, with 8 positions matching TRBD1. The CDR3 length is 14 residues. Per the germline V gene, CDR1 is SNHLY and CDR2 is FYNNEI. With V trimmed by 6 bases and J by 3 bases, 6 bases remained unmatched. The DNA for the CDR3 is TGTGCCAGCAGACAACAGGGGGGTGAAGAGACCCAGTACTTC. This translates into CASRQQGGEETQYF.

The chain is built from TRBV18 and TRBJ2-1; 7 bases match TRBD1. V gave up 4 bases and J gave up 14 bases; unmatched junction bases: 8. Germline V lookup: CDR1 KGHSH, CDR2 LQKENI. This CDR3 comprises 12 residues. For the CDR3, the DNA is TGTGCCAGCTCACGGGTAAGGGACAGAAAGTTCTTC. Its translation: CASSRVRDRKFF.

The gene calls are TRBV28 and TRBJ1-2; possible D gene TRBD1, 6 bases. This CDR3 comprises 15 residues. CDR1 and CDR2 from the germline V gene are MDHEN and SYDVKM. V was cut by 3 bases and J by 8 bases, with 19 bases left in between. CDR3 in amino acids: CASSLGLWGALGYTF. CDR3 coding DNA: TGTGCCAGCAGTTTGGGGCTCTGGGGGGCGTTAGGCTACACCTTC.

The rearrangement joins TRBV3-1 (or the pseudogene TRBV3-2) to TRBJ2-1; D possibly corresponds to TRBD2 (6 bases). Per germline, CDR1 LGHDT and CDR2 YNNKEL (reference sequence). The V end lost 5 bases, the J end lost 8 bases, and 19 bases lay between the germline ends. This CDR3 comprises 15 residues. The CDR3 loop reads CASSIGSPGTYEQFF. CDR3 nucleotides: TGTGCCAGCAGCATCGGGAGTCCGGGGACTTATGAGCAGTTCTTC.

This sequence joins TRBV6-5 and TRBJ1-1, with TRBD1 as a possible D gene (5 bases). This CDR3 is 15 amino acids long. The germline CDR1 and CDR2 sequences are MNHEY and SVGAGI. V was pared by 7 bases and J by 10 bases, with 25 bases between. CDR3 amino acids: CASISRFGGERGAFF. In DNA, the CDR3 is TGTGCCAGCATAAGTCGTTTCGGAGGGGAGAGGGGAGCTTTCTTT.

This chain connects TRBV7-8 to TRBJ1-1; TRBD1 is a possible D gene (5 bases). Between the trimmed V and J ends, which lost 5 bases and 2 bases, there was a span of 12 bases. Germline-derived CDR1 and CDR2 are SGHVS and FQNEAQ. This CDR3 comprises 14 residues. CDR3 sequence reads: CASSPVQGNTEAFF. The DNA for the CDR3 is TGTGCCAGCAGCCCAGTGCAGGGAAACACTGAAGCTTTCTTT.

The chain is built from TRBV29-1 and TRBJ2-1; 12 bases match TRBD2. V lost 7 bases and J lost 8; bases outside the gene matches: 9. CDR1 SQVTM and CDR2 ANQGSEA come from the germline V gene. This CDR3 is 14 amino acids long. CDR3 in amino acids: CSAAGLAGNYEQFF. CDR3 DNA: TGCAGCGCCGCTGGACTAGCGGGAAATTATGAGCAGTTCTTC.

V gene TRBV5-1 combines with J gene TRBJ2-1, with 12 bases identical to TRBD2. CDR1 is SGHRS, CDR2 YFSETQ, per germline. This CDR3 has 15 amino acids. The J segment lost 6 bases and the V segment lost 3 bases, leaving 4 bases of the junction unmatched. CDR3 in amino acids: CASSYGLAGSNEQFF. CDR3 DNA: TGCGCCAGCAGCTACGGACTAGCGGGATCCAATGAGCAGTTCTTC.

The gene calls are TRBV7-9 and TRBJ1-5, with TRBD1 as a possible D gene (5 bases). V was clipped by 5 bases and J by 0 bases, with 14 bases between them. Germline V CDR1 and CDR2: SEHNR, FQNEAQ (reference sequence). The CDR3 has 16 amino acids. This CDR3 reads CASSPSQTDSNQPQHF. The CDR3 coding sequence is TGTGCCAGCAGCCCTTCCCAGACAGATAGCAATCAGCCCCAGCATTTT. Complete variable domain (other parts from reference TRBV7-9 and TRBJ1-5): DTGVSQNPRHKITKRGQNVTFRCDPISEHNRLYWYRQTLGQGPEFLTYFQNEAQLEKSRLLSDRFSAERPKGSFSTLEIQRTEQGDSAMYLCASSPSQTDSNQPQHFGDGTRLSIL.

The chain has TRBV7-9 and TRBJ1-2; 7 bases are a match to TRBD1. CDR1 is SEHNR and CDR2 is FQNEAQ in the germline V gene (reference sequence). The trim removed 2 bases at V and 1 base at J, leaving 7 bases unmatched. The CDR3 consists of 16 residues. CDR3 sequence: CASSLMGQTFNYGYTF. DNA for the CDR3: TGTGCCAGCAGCTTAATGGGACAGACTTTTAACTATGGCTACACCTTC.